Shown below are 23 T cell receptor beta chains from a single sample sequenced in a study of regulatory T cells in long-lasting Graves disease. Time point defined: newly diagnosed GD, antithyroid drugs for less than 3 months. Making the TCR library involved RNA that had been extracted from PBMCs. TCR beta libraries were built with iRepertoire HTBI primers and Arm-PCR of CDR3 regions. TCRdb re-called the multiplex PCR reads through MiXCR, storing one row per CDR3 protein. The repertoire consists of about 220,000 distinct CDR3 sequences, with approximately 19% occurring once and the leading ten covering approximately 12%. These same records also appear under a second study, on T cells in Graves' hyperthyroidism and ophthalmopathy.

The input for sequencing was peripheral blood mononuclear cells (PBMCs), taken at new diagnosis, from a patient treated with antithyroid drugs. The receptors stem from a woman aged 25-40 years with Graves disease.

The chain uses TRBV19 and TRBJ1-2; D unclear. CDR1 is LNHDA and CDR2 is SQIVND in the germline V gene (reference sequence). V was shortened by 3 bases and J by 5 bases, with 7 bases between the two germline ends. The CDR3 spans 12 residues. CDR3 bases: TGTGCCAGTAGTATGAGGCTGTATGGCTACACCTTC. This encodes CASSMRLYGYTF.

The rearrangement joins TRBV28 to TRBJ2-7; D may be TRBD2 (6 bases). The CDR3 is 12 residues long. Germline CDR1 is MDHEN and CDR2 is SYDVKM. The V and J ends lost 0 bases and 6 bases respectively, with 6 bases between them. CDR3 nucleotides: TGTGCCAGCAGTTTATGGGAGGGCGAGCAGTACTTC. Amino acid sequence: CASSLWEGEQYF.

The V call is TRBV2, the J call TRBJ2-3; 8 nucleotides agree with TRBD1. V was clipped by 9 bases and J by 4 bases; unmatched bases: 9. Looked up from germline, CDR1 is SNHLY and CDR2 is FYNNEI. The CDR3 totals 14 residues. The CDR3 DNA sequence: TGTGCCAGTACCCCGGGACAGGAAGCAGATACGCAGTATTTT. It specifies CASTPGQEADTQYF.

Ten or more counts support this clonotype. This sequence joins TRBV9 and TRBJ1-2; weak D call: TRBD1 (5 bases). V lost 0 bases and J lost 5, with 11 bases in between. CDR1 and CDR2 (germline): SGDLS, YYNGEE. The CDR3 totals 14 residues. CDR3 nucleotides: TGTGCCAGCAGCGTAGGGATGACAGAATATGGCTACACCTTC. Encoded protein: CASSVGMTEYGYTF.

This chain links TRBV5-1 with TRBJ2-5; 8 bases agree with TRBD1. The CDR3 runs 14 residues. Germline CDR1 and CDR2: SGHRS and YFSETQ. The J segment lost 5 bases and the V segment lost 4 bases, leaving 7 bases of the junction unmatched. For the CDR3, the DNA is TGCGCCAGCAGCACCATCACAGGGGGGGAGACCCAGTACTTC. Residues: CASSTITGGETQYF. The full variable domain, rest sourced from reference TRBV5-1 and TRBJ2-5, is KAGVTQTPRYLIKTRGQQVTLSCSPISGHRSVSWYQQTPGQGLQFLFEYFSETQRNKGNFPGRFSGRQFSNSRSEMNVSTLELGDSALYLCASSTITGGETQYFGPGTRLLVL.

Ten or more counts support this clonotype. V usage is TRBV5-4 and J usage is TRBJ1-1; D not resolved. The ends were cut back, 0 bases at V and 7 bases at J, with 10 bases in the middle. The CDR3 is 13 residues long. The V gene's germline CDR1 is SGHNT and CDR2 YYREEE (reference sequence). The CDR3 is CASSLEFDFEAFF. In DNA, the CDR3 is TGTGCCAGCAGCTTGGAATTCGACTTTGAAGCTTTCTTT.

In its sample, this clonotype was seen many times. V and J are TRBV6-1 and TRBJ1-6; 11 nucleotides match TRBD1. Germline V gives CDR1 MNHNS, CDR2 SASEGT. The CDR3 is made up of 15 amino acids. The J segment lost 14 bases and the V segment lost 8 bases, leaving 14 bases of the junction unmatched. The CDR3 DNA reads TGTGCCAGCTTGGACCCGGGACAGGGGGTTCGATCCCTCCACTTT. It is translated as CASLDPGQGVRSLHF.

This chain joins TRBV2 and TRBJ2-3; D gene ambiguous. The CDR3 spans 16 residues. CDR1 is SNHLY, CDR2 FYNNEI, per germline. Deletions cut 0 bases from V and 2 bases from J, with 12 bases between. CDR3 in amino acids: CASSEAATTNTDTQYF. The CDR3, as DNA: TGTGCCAGCAGTGAAGCTGCGACAACCAACACAGATACGCAGTATTTT.

As regards this clonotype: This is likely an artifact of a read error, given a far larger clone one base away. This chain connects TRBV6-2 or TRBV6-3 to TRBJ1-2; 7 bases line up with TRBD1. V trimming: 5 bases; J trimming: 7 bases; junction bases outside the gene matches: 16. CDR1 is MNHEY, CDR2 SVGEGT, per germline. There are 16 residues in the CDR3. CDR3 nucleotides: TGTGCCAGCAGTGATGGGGGGGGACAGAGGCTCGCTGGCTACACCTTC. It specifies CASSDGGGQRLAGYTF.

This clonotype was seen repeatedly, ten times or more. CDR3 sequence reads: CAWSSGKWGNNQPQHF. CDR3 nucleotides: TGTGCCTGGAGTTCCGGAAAATGGGGGAACAATCAGCCCCAGCATTTT. The chain employs TRBV30 and TRBJ1-5, with D possibly matching TRBD1 (5 bases). The germline CDR1 and CDR2 sequences are GTSNPN and SVGIG (reference sequence). The length of the CDR3 is 16 residues. V lost 2 bases and J lost 3, with 17 bases in between.

The sample holds many counts of this clonotype. The chain has TRBV6-1 and TRBJ1-2, with a weak D call TRBD1 (5 bases). This CDR3 spans 14 amino acids. Per the germline V gene, CDR1 is MNHNS and CDR2 is SASEGT. V was cut by 2 bases and J by 6 bases, with 13 bases left in between. The CDR3 reads CASSELRGNDGYTF. The CDR3 DNA sequence: TGTGCCAGCAGTGAACTTAGGGGAAACGATGGCTACACCTTC.

This clonotype was picked up many times. The V call is TRBV6-5, the J call TRBJ1-1; TRBD1 matches at 9 bases. CDR1 and CDR2 from the germline V gene are MNHEY and SVGAGI. Losses at the gene ends were 2 bases for V and 3 bases for J; bases not matched to a gene: 4. The CDR3 is 15 amino acids. The CDR3 reads CASSYRGQGDTEAFF. The DNA of the CDR3 is TGTGCCAGCAGTTACCGGGGACAGGGTGACACTGAAGCTTTCTTT.

The V and J genes are TRBV28 and TRBJ2-1; 8 positions agree with TRBD2. CDR3 length: 14 residues. The V gene end was trimmed by 7 bases and the J gene end by 7 bases; junction bases not matched to a gene: 9. Germline loops: CDR1 MDHEN, CDR2 SYDVKM. The CDR3 sequence is CASKQREMRNEQFF. The CDR3 nucleotides are TGTGCCAGCAAACAGCGGGAGATGAGAAATGAGCAGTTCTTC. The complete variable domain, with remaining parts taken from reference TRBV28 and TRBJ2-1, reads DVKVTQSSRYLVKRTGEKVFLECVQDMDHENMFWYRQDPGLGLRLIYFSYDVKMKEKGDIPEGYSVSREKKERFSLILESASTNQTSMYLCASKQREMRNEQFFGPGTRLTVL.

This clonotype has a count of ten or more. This rearrangement joins TRBV19 to TRBJ2-1; TRBD2 agrees at 12 bases. The CDR3 has 18 amino acids. Germline-derived CDR1 and CDR2 are LNHDA and SQIVND (reference sequence). With V trimmed by 10 bases and J by 5 bases, 18 bases remained unmatched. The CDR3: CATVGLAGWGAGNNEQFF. DNA for the CDR3: TGTGCCACCGTAGGACTAGCGGGATGGGGGGCAGGGAACAATGAGCAGTTCTTC. Full variable domain (remainder filled in from reference TRBV19 and TRBJ2-1): DGGITQSPKYLFRKEGQNVTLSCEQNLNHDAMYWYRQDPGQGLRLIYYSQIVNDFQKGDIAEGYSVSREKKESFPLTVTSAQKNPTAFYLCATVGLAGWGAGNNEQFFGPGTRLTVL.

This clonotype was counted at least ten times. This chain links TRBV6-1 with TRBJ2-7; 8 bases line up with TRBD1. Trimming removed 2 bases from V and 4 bases from J; junction bases left unmatched: 7. The germline V gene has CDR1 MNHNS and CDR2 SASEGT. The CDR3 consists of 15 residues. The CDR3 bases are TGTGCCAGCAGTGAACAGGACAGGGTGGGGTACGAGCAGTACTTC. It specifies CASSEQDRVGYEQYF.

The sample holds a few counts of this clonotype. A read error may explain this, as a much larger clone is one base away. J is TRBJ2-7 and V is TRBV11-2; perhaps TRBD2 as D (5 bases). Germline values: CDR1 SGHAT, CDR2 FQNNGV. The CDR3 extends over 15 amino acids. The CDR3 bases are TGTGCCCGCAGCTTGTTGGACTTGGGAAGCTTCGAGCAGTACTTC. It is translated as CARSLLDLGSFEQYF.

This clonotype was recorded many times. The chain has TRBV6-2 or TRBV6-3 and TRBJ2-1, with D possibly being TRBD1 (5 bases). The V gene's germline CDR1 is MNHEY and CDR2 SVGEGT. The CDR3 is made up of 16 amino acids. V shed 3 bases and J shed 0 bases, with 12 bases lying between them. The CDR3 DNA is TGTGCCAGCAGTTATTTGGTCCAGGGCTCCTACAATGAGCAGTTCTTC. This gives the protein CASSYLVQGSYNEQFF.

This clonotype has a count of ten or more. J is TRBJ2-1 and V is TRBV5-1, with TRBD1 identical over 8 bases. The CDR3 is 15 amino acids. Germline trimming cut 4 bases from V and 4 bases from J; bases unmatched to any gene: 7. CDR1 SGHRS and CDR2 YFSETQ come from the germline V gene. The CDR3 protein is CASSLFQGAYNEQFF. The CDR3 bases are TGCGCCAGCAGCCTATTCCAGGGGGCGTACAATGAGCAGTTCTTC.

This clonotype was counted ten times or more. The chain joins TRBV7-9 to TRBJ2-7; D is perhaps TRBD1 or TRBD2 (5 bases each). V was clipped by 1 base and J by 11 bases, with 12 bases between them. Germline V gene lookup returns CDR1 SEHNR and CDR2 FQNEAQ (reference sequence). This CDR3 has 12 residues. The CDR3 region has the DNA TGTGCCAGCAGCTTAGGGGGTGGGACGAAGTACTTC. Its translation is CASSLGGGTKYF.

At least ten counts were recorded for this clonotype. J is TRBJ2-2 and V is TRBV12-3 or TRBV12-4; the D call may be TRBD1 or TRBD2 (5 bases each). With 5 bases removed from V and 0 bases from J, the gap between germline ends came to 10 bases. The CDR3 totals 15 residues. The CDR3 DNA reads TGTGCCAGCAGTCAATGGGACGCGAACACCGGGGAGCTGTTTTTT. The encoded protein is CASSQWDANTGELFF.

This clonotype was seen repeatedly, ten times or more. The chain joins TRBV2 to TRBJ2-1; 7 bases fit TRBD2. CDR1 and CDR2 (germline): SNHLY, FYNNEI. V was clipped by 1 base and J by 7 bases; unmatched bases: 16. This CDR3 region has 18 residues. Here the CDR3 reads CASSEVPPGRERGNEQFF. The CDR3 nucleotides read TGTGCCAGCAGTGAAGTCCCCCCCGGGCGGGAGAGGGGTAATGAGCAGTTCTTC.

This clonotype was seen repeatedly, ten times or more. This chain connects TRBV19 to TRBJ1-1, with 7 nucleotides matching TRBD1. The CDR3 sequence is 14 residues long. The V gene's germline CDR1 is LNHDA and CDR2 SQIVND (reference sequence). V gave up 8 bases and J gave up 1 base; unmatched junction bases: 7. The CDR3 loop reads CASCPGQRNTEAFF. For the CDR3, the DNA is TGTGCCAGTTGCCCGGGACAGAGGAACACTGAAGCTTTCTTT.

This clonotype was counted at least ten times. The chain joins TRBV3-1 to TRBJ2-7, with no clear D. V was pared by 4 bases and J by 5 bases, with 9 bases between. Germline V gives CDR1 LGHDT, CDR2 YNNKEL (reference sequence). The CDR3 is made up of 12 amino acids. The CDR3, as DNA: TGTGCCAGCAGCCTCCTAACTAACGAGCAGTACTTC. Translation: CASSLLTNEQYF.